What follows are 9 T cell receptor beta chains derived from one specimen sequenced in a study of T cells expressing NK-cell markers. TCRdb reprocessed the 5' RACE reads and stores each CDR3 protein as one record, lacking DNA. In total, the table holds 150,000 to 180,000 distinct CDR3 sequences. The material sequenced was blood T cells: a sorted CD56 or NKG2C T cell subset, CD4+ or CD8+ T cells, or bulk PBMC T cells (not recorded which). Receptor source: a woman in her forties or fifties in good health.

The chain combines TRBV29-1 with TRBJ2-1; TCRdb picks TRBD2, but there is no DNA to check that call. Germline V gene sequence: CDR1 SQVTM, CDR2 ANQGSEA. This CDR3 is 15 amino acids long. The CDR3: CSTDGLAGGYNEQFF.

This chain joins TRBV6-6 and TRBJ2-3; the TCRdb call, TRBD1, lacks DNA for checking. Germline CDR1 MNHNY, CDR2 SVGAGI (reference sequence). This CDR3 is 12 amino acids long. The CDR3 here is CASTPGDTKQYF.

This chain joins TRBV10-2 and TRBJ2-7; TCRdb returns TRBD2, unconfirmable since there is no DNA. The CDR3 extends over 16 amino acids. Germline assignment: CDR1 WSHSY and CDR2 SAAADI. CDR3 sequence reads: CASSAPGGAGADEQYF.

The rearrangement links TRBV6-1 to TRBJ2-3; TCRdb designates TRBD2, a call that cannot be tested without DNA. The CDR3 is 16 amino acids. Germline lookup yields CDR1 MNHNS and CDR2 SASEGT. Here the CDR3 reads CASSEFRESRTDTQYF.

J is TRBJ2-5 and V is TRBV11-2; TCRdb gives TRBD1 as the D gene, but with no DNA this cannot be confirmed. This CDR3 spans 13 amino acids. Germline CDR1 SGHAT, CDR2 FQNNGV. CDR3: CASSLRQGQTQYF.

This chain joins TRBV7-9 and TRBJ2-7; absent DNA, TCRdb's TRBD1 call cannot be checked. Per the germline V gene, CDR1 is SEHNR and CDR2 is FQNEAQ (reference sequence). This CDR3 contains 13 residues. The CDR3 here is CASSPRQSYEQYF.

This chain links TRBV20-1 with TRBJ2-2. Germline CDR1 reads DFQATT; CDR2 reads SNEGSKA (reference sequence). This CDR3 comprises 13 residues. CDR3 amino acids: CSAKGHLTGELFF.

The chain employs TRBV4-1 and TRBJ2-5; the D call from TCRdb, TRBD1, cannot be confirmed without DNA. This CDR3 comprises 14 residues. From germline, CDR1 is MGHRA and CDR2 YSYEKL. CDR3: CASSQVGAEETQYF.

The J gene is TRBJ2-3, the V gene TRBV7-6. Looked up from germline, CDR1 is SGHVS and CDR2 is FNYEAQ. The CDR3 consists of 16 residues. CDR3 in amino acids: CASSLVPSGGPDTQYF.